The clone carrying this T cell receptor (beta chain) was seen a handful of times. The antigen remains undetermined. This specimen belongs to a study of identical twins. Study findings and constraints: Excess low generation probability was seen in twin-shared out-of-frame alpha sequences. Models underestimated how often monozygotic twins shared out-of-frame TCR alpha. Carriage of fewer insertions was seen in abundant cord blood beta clonotypes, whereas memory repertoires showed none.

Germline assignment: CDR1 SGHNT and CDR2 YYREEE (reference sequence). V was pared by 2 bases and J by 3 bases, with 12 bases between. CDR3 length equals 15 residues. A single record per CDR3 protein comes from TCRdb applying MiXCR to the 5' RACE reads. This table holds about 340,000 distinct CDR3 sequences, 9% to 15% found once. These data were likewise used in another study, on yellow fever vaccine responses in identical twins.

This sequence was found in a woman aged 18-29 years in good health. Source material: CD8+ T cells sorted from blood. The chain carries TRBV5-4 and TRBJ2-1, with TRBD1 as a possible D gene (6 bases). The CDR3 here is CASSLQEDSYNEQFF. The DNA for the CDR3 is TGTGCCAGCAGCTTACAAGAGGACAGCTACAATGAGCAGTTCTTC.